This TCR beta chain was found in a study of cytomegalovirus exposure and HLA in healthy donors. Study-level information: A prior study identified some 100 million unique TCR beta sequences from 190 million or so T cells.

Broader study findings: Upon later analysis, TCR association rates were observed to vary by HLA locus, being highest for DRB1 and lowest for HLA-C. Later analysis suggested most CMV-associated TCR beta chains were HLA-restricted. Researchers reportedly found TCR beta sequences accurately predicted most subjects' HLA-A and HLA-B alleles.

As for this clone: Antigen: not known.

Primers: 60 Vbeta forward and 13 Jbeta reverse. Using immunoSEQ multiplex PCR, the repertoire was profiled, and TCRdb retains in-frame clones only, with some absent. In the table there are about 170,000 clones, over 80% of which are singletons. Per the germline V gene, CDR1 is SGHTA and CDR2 is FQGNSA. This CDR3 has 15 amino acids. V was shortened by 5 bases and J by 6 bases, with 17 bases between the two germline ends. Sequencing was performed on PBMCs. The sequence derives from a male donor in good health and CMV-seronegative. The J gene is TRBJ1-5, the V gene TRBV7-2; D may be TRBD1 (5 bases). This CDR3 reads CASSRESGVSQPQHF. The CDR3 coding sequence is TGTGCCAGCAGCCGAGAATCGGGGGTCAGTCAGCCCCAGCATTTT. The full variable domain, with the rest looked up from reference TRBV7-2 and TRBJ1-5, is GAGVSQSPSNKVTEKGKDVELRCDPISGHTALYWYRQSLGQGLEFLIYFQGNSAPDKSGLPSDRFSAERTGGSVSTLTIQRTQQEDSAVYLCASSRESGVSQPQHFGDGTRLSIL.